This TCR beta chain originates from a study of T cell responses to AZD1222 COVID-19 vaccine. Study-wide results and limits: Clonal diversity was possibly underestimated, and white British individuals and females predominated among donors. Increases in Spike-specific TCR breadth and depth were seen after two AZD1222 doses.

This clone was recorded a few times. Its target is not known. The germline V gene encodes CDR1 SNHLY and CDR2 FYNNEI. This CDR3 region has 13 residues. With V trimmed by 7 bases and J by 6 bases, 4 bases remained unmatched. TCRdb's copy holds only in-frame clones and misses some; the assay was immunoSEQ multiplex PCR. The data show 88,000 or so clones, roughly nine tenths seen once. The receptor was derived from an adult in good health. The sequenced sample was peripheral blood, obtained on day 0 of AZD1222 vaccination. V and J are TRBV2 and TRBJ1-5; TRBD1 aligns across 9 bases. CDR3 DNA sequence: TGTGCCAGCACCGGGACAGGGATTCAGCCCCAGCATTTT. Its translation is CASTGTGIQPQHF.